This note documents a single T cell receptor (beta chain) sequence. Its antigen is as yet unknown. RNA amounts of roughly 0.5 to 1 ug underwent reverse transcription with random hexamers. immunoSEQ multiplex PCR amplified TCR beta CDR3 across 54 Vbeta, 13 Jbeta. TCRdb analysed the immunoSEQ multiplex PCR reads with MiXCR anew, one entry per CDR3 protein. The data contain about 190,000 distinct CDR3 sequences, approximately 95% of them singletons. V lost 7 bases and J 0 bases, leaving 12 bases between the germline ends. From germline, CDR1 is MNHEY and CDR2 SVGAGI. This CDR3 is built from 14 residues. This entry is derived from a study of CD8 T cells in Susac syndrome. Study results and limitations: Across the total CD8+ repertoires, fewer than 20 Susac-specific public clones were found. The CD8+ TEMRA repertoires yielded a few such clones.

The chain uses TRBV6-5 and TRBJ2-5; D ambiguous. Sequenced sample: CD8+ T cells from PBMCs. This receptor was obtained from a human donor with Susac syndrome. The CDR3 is CASKITTYQETQYF. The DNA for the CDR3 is TGTGCCAGCAAAATCACTACCTACCAAGAGACCCAGTACTTC.